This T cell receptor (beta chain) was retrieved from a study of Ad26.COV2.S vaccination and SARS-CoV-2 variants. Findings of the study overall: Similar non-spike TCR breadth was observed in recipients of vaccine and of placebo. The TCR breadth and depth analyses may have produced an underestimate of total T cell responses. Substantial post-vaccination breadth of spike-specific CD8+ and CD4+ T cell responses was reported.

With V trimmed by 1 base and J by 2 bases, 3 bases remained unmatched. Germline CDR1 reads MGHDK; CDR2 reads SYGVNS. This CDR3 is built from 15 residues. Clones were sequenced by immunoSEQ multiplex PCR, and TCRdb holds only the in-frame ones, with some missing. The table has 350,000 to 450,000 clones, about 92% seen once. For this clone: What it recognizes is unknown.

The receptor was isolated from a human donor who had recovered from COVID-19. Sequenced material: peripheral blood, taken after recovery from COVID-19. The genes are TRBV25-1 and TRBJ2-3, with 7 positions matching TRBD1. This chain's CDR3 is CASSEWGTATDTQYF. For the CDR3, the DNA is TGTGCCAGCAGTGAATGGGGGACAGCCACAGATACGCAGTATTTT.